This T cell receptor (beta chain) was identified in a study of blood T cell repertoires in COVID-19 (dated by TCRdb to between 2020 and 2021). About the full investigation: The collaborator samples originated in the United States, Italy and Spain and spanned the acute and convalescent phases of COVID-19. The prospective study material was composed of cDNA or gDNA derived from T cells, B-cell-depleted T cells, or PBMCs. Deeply sampled blood TCRbeta repertoires from subjects exposed to, actively infected with, or recovered from COVID-19 were included in the dataset. The repertoires were released in a freely available public database intended as a resource for research on the immune response to SARS-CoV-2. The samples were drawn from two sources: the first 160 participants of the ongoing ImmuneRACE study, and 1,254 subjects contributed by 6 global collaborators. Nearly every sample came with metadata listing a de-identified subject ID, COVID-19 status, age in years and sex. Where HLA class I and class II types were available, the types were taken from metadata supplied by the sample provider, not from assay-based typing.

In regard to this clone: The antigen this receptor binds is unknown. The junction shows a germline mismatch at one end, possibly a read error.

Each collaborating institution followed its own protocols to collect whole blood in K2EDTA tubes. Collaborator samples were shipped for TCRbeta analysis as frozen whole blood, isolated PBMCs, or DNA extracted from either sample type. TCRbeta CDR3 regions were amplified from genomic DNA by means of the immunoSEQ Assay, a bias-controlled multiplex PCR. As for the authors' bioinformatics: Within the assay, amplification of reference gene primers was used to estimate how many nucleated cells each sample contained. Sequence reads were collapsed and filtered to measure the absolute abundance of every unique TCRbeta CDR3 rearrangement. Productive Simpson clonality was computed per sample as the square root of Simpson's diversity index over productive rearrangements. The table comes from immuneACCESS by way of TCRdb, which keeps in-frame sequences with V and J called. Part of the clones is missing from these tables; in studies checked, under half for an unresolved V gene and the rest for unknown reasons. V and J calls and clone size are given by that table; D and trimming were obtained from the DNA. The sample table shows 120,000 to 150,000 clones, and just over 85% are seen once. The ten largest clones capture 1.5% of the sample.

Study-wide findings and limitations: How much clinical and demographic metadata was included differed by source and by participant, and the metadata was provided uncurated.

Inclusive of the bounding cysteine and phenylalanine, the CDR3 is 15 residues long. Only the CDR3 region is kept as DNA, spanning 45 bases read in frame from base 1. CDR1 and CDR2, per the germline V gene, are SGHRS and YFSETQ. The rearrangement combines TRBV5-1 with TRBJ2-1, and TRBD1 matches 12 of the central bases. The clonotype originates from a woman aged 60-75 years with acute or convalescent COVID-19. The sequenced material came from peripheral blood. The base sequence is TGCGCCAGCAGCTCCGGGACAGGGGGCTACTATGAGCAGTTCTTC. Its protein reads: CASSSGTGGYYEQFF.